This T cell receptor (beta chain) was recorded in a study of cytomegalovirus exposure and HLA in healthy donors. Study outcomes and limitations: Reportedly, diagnosis of cytomegalovirus status by the classifier showed high specificity and sensitivity.

J gave up 8 bases and V 2 bases, and 8 bases lay outside the gene matches. This CDR3 is built from 14 residues. Looked up from germline, CDR1 is MNHNS and CDR2 is SASEGT. TCRdb keeps only in-frame clones here, not all; method: immunoSEQ multiplex PCR. The sample yields 100,000 to 150,000 clones, 85% to 90% seen once. A word on this clone: Its matching antigen is unknown.

The specimen sequenced was PBMCs. This receptor was obtained from a woman between 18 and 29 years old in good health and CMV-seronegative. The chain couples TRBV6-1 to TRBJ1-2; 7 nucleotides line up with TRBD1. CDR3 in amino acids: CASSESWTGRGYTF. CDR3 DNA sequence: TGTGCCAGCAGTGAATCTTGGACAGGACGAGGCTACACCTTC.